The present T cell receptor (beta chain) was sequenced within a study of blood T cell repertoires in COVID-19. The CDR3 runs to 16 residues. Germline CDR1 reads SGHRS; CDR2 reads YFSETQ. V was trimmed by 4 bases and J by 0 bases, leaving 15 bases between them. TCRdb's copy holds only in-frame clones and misses some; the assay was immunoSEQ multiplex PCR. The profile covers 140,000 or so clones, with approximately 86% appearing a single time and under 6.5% taken by the ten largest. The chain links TRBV5-1 to TRBJ2-3; D gene ambiguous. The specimen was peripheral blood. This clonotype was obtained from a human donor in a cohort sampled during active COVID-19. The CDR3 here is CASSPFTGASTDTQYF. CDR3 DNA sequence: TGCGCCAGCAGCCCCTTTACGGGTGCTAGCACAGATACGCAGTATTTT.